This entry concerns a single TCR beta chain. This specimen comes from a study of blood T cell repertoires in COVID-19. Looking at the study overall: Both acute and convalescent COVID-19 samples were obtained from the United States, Italy and Spain. T cells, B-cell-depleted T cells, or PBMCs supplied cDNA or gDNA.

How the authors handled the data: It was from reference gene primer amplification that nucleated cell counts were estimated. Sequencing used immunoSEQ multiplex PCR; TCRdb keeps in-frame clones, though not all of them. V, J and clone size are taken as reported in that table, and D and trimming were inferred from the DNA itself. The sample records 180,000 or so clones, about 87% being singletons. With V trimmed by 5 bases and J by 11 bases, 13 bases remained unmatched. Germline CDR1 is SGHAT and CDR2 is FQNNGV. The CDR3 runs 15 residues. J is TRBJ1-4 and V is TRBV11-2, with TRBD1 matching over 8 bases. The sequencing sample was made of peripheral blood. The TCR was taken from a young man with active or convalescent COVID-19. In nucleotides, the CDR3 is TGTGCCAGCAGCCCAGACCGGACAGGGAGAAGCAAACTGTTTTTT. The encoded protein is CASSPDRTGRSKLFF.